This TCR beta chain was found in a study of Ad26.COV2.S vaccination and SARS-CoV-2 variants. The germline V gene encodes CDR1 SGHKS and CDR2 YYEKEE (reference sequence). The J segment lost 4 bases and the V segment lost 4 bases, leaving 11 bases of the junction unmatched. This CDR3 is built from 16 residues. As for treatment: over 15 received Ad26.COV2.S at low or high dose, single or two shots; roughly five received placebo; per-sample allocation not given. At day 63 after the first vaccine or placebo injection, samples were drawn. Assay: immunoSEQ multiplex PCR; the TCRdb copy retains only in-frame clones and omits some. The repertoire consists of 440,000 or so clones, with 92% occurring once and the leading ten covering over 1.5%.

This TCR came from a person between 18 and 65 years old who received the Ad26.COV2.S COVID-19 vaccine or a placebo. The sample here was peripheral blood, taken in a trial of Ad26.COV2.S vaccine versus placebo. The chain has TRBV5-5 and TRBJ1-2; 9 nucleotides agree with TRBD1. The CDR3 coding sequence is TGTGCCAGCAGCCTAGGTCCGGGACAGGGTGGCTATGGCTACACCTTC. It translates to CASSLGPGQGGYGYTF.